The TCR beta chain under discussion was sequenced for a study of cytomegalovirus exposure and HLA in healthy donors. As for the study in general: Earlier, roughly 180 million T cells were analyzed, and some 120 million unique TCR beta sequences were found among them.

Study conclusions and caveats: Presence/absence analyses assumed roughly uniform sequencing depth across donors.

Primers: 60 Vbeta forward and 13 Jbeta reverse. The data were produced by immunoSEQ multiplex PCR, yet TCRdb's version contains in-frame clones alone and is incomplete. The sample shows about 120,000 clones, around a tenth of them seen only once. This clone has more than one count but fewer than ten. Its specificity is unknown. Trimming at V came to 4 bases and at J to 0 bases, leaving 8 bases not matched to a gene. Germline CDR1 MGHDK, CDR2 SYGVNS. The CDR3 is 18 residues long. Everyone who donated was a healthy bone marrow donor. The rearrangement links TRBV25-1 to TRBJ2-1; 11 nucleotides line up with TRBD2. The sample consisted of PBMCs. The source is a man aged 30 to 45 in good health and CMV-seronegative. CDR3 nucleotides: TGTGCCAGCAGTGTCCGAGGGACTAGCGGAAGCTCCTACAATGAGCAGTTCTTC. It encodes CASSVRGTSGSSYNEQFF.